These 2 T cell receptor beta chains were sequenced from one sample in a study of CD8+ T cells in alopecia areata. Following extraction, RNA underwent reverse transcription to cDNA, which served as the sequencing template. The method was immunoSEQ multiplex PCR; TCRdb's version includes in-frame clones alone and lacks a portion of them. The sample records around 160,000 clones, 87% being singletons. Sequences were derived from CD8+ T cells sorted from blood, sampled at week 0. These receptors were obtained from a human donor with alopecia areata.

This clone occurred a few times. The chain employs TRBV29-1 and TRBJ2-7, with 7 bases lining up with TRBD1. The germline gives CDR1 SQVTM, CDR2 ANQGSEA. V was clipped by 5 bases and J by 3 bases; unmatched bases: 7. CDR3 length equals 13 residues. The CDR3 is CSVMTGNIYEQYF. CDR3 DNA: TGCAGCGTTATGACAGGGAATATCTACGAGCAGTACTTC.

V usage is TRBV9 and J usage is TRBJ1-6; 8 bases match TRBD1. CDR3 length: 15 residues. The V segment lost 3 bases and the J segment 9 bases; nucleotides outside the gene matches: 8. Per germline, CDR1 SGDLS and CDR2 YYNGEE. The CDR3 sequence is CASSDTGGSTSPLHF. CDR3 in DNA: TGTGCCAGCAGCGATACAGGGGGGTCCACTTCACCCCTCCACTTT.